What follows is one T cell receptor beta chain and its context. Authors' methods: Amplified reference gene primers provided the basis for estimating nucleated cell counts. Sequencing was performed with immunoSEQ multiplex PCR; in TCRdb, only in-frame clones are kept and a portion is missing. V and J calls and clone size are given by that table; D and trimming were obtained from the DNA. In the table there are about 55,000 clones, roughly 80% of which are singletons. This entry comes from a study of blood T cell repertoires in COVID-19. The overall study: PBMCs, B-cell-depleted T cells, or T cells were the source of the cDNA or gDNA that made up the material.

Germline V lookup: CDR1 SGHNT, CDR2 YYREEE (reference sequence). Trimming took 4 bases from V and 0 from J, leaving 13 bases between them. The CDR3 loop spans 15 amino acids. The chain has TRBV5-4 and TRBJ1-1; weak D call: TRBD1 (5 bases). Material for sequencing was peripheral blood. The origin of this receptor is a human donor in a cohort sampled during active or convalescent COVID-19. The CDR3 coding sequence is TGTGCCAGCAGCATCTACCAACAGGTGAACACTGAAGCTTTCTTT. Amino acids: CASSIYQQVNTEAFF.